This entry features one T cell receptor (beta chain) sequence. The sample comes from a study of blood T cell repertoires in COVID-19. Across the study: There were acute and convalescent COVID-19 samples, and they came from the United States, Italy and Spain. In each case, the material was cDNA or gDNA derived from T cells, B-cell-depleted T cells, or PBMCs.

The CDR3 spans 13 residues. Trimming removed 2 bases at V and 4 bases at J, with 9 bases between. CDR1 and CDR2 from the germline V gene are GTSNPN and SVGIG (reference sequence). In the authors' methods: Counts of nucleated cells, estimated from reference gene primer amplification, were obtained. The assay was immunoSEQ multiplex PCR, and TCRdb's table has in-frame clones only and misses some. The V and J calls and the clone size are those of that table, but D and trimming were determined from the DNA. The profile shows roughly 330,000 clones, roughly 90% of them singletons. This TCR was sampled from a woman between 50 and 59 years old with active or convalescent COVID-19. The chain combines TRBV30 with TRBJ2-1, with D possibly TRBD1 on 5 matching bases. Material: peripheral blood. The CDR3 spells CAWSPQGYNEQFF. Here the CDR3 DNA reads TGTGCCTGGAGTCCCCAGGGTTACAATGAGCAGTTCTTC.